This passage covers 30 T cell receptor beta chains from one sample sequenced in a study of blood T cell repertoires in COVID-19. Profiling relied on immunoSEQ multiplex PCR, and the TCRdb table lists in-frame clones only, not all of them. The sample shows some 26,000 clones, 88% of them seen only once. Specimen: peripheral blood. These receptors were collected from a woman between 45 and 65 years old with active COVID-19.

The J gene is TRBJ1-3, the V gene TRBV19; D gene uncertain. V dropped 1 base and J dropped 0 bases, with 10 bases sitting between them. The CDR3 totals 16 residues. Germline-derived CDR1 and CDR2 are LNHDA and SQIVND (reference sequence). The CDR3 loop is CASSIGSLLSGNTIYF. The CDR3 coding sequence is TGTGCCAGTAGTATAGGTAGCCTACTCTCTGGAAACACCATATATTTT.

This clone occurred once. This chain joins TRBV7-6 and TRBJ2-3; D might be TRBD1 (6 bases). The V gene's germline CDR1 is SGHVS and CDR2 FNYEAQ. V was clipped by 1 base and J by 2 bases, with 10 bases between them. The CDR3 has 15 residues. The CDR3, as DNA: TGTGCCAGCAGCTTAGATGGGACATTCACAGATACGCAGTATTTT. It is translated as CASSLDGTFTDTQYF.

This clone was seen once. V and J are TRBV24-1 and TRBJ1-4, with TRBD1 matching over 7 bases. The J segment lost 7 bases and the V segment lost 4 bases, leaving 8 bases of the junction unmatched. The CDR3 runs 15 residues. Germline V gives CDR1 KGHDR, CDR2 SFDVKD. CDR3 bases: TGTGCCACCAGTGAGAGTACAGGGGCGGGTGAAAAACTGTTTTTT. Protein product: CATSESTGAGEKLFF.

This chain uses TRBV7-6 with TRBJ2-1, with 9 bases lining up with TRBD2. This CDR3 comprises 17 residues. The J segment lost 2 bases and the V segment lost 5 bases, leaving 10 bases of the junction unmatched. The V gene's germline CDR1 is SGHVS and CDR2 FNYEAQ. The CDR3 loop is CASSIRAGGPTYNEQFF. As DNA, the CDR3 is TGTGCCAGCAGCATAAGAGCGGGAGGACCCACCTACAATGAGCAGTTCTTC.

This chain connects TRBV10-2 to TRBJ1-2; no clear D. V was cut by 3 bases and J by 7 bases, with 9 bases left in between. Germline V CDR1 and CDR2: WSHSY, SAAADI. The CDR3 is made up of 12 amino acids. The CDR3 DNA reads as TGCGCCAGCAGTGACGGTGTATCTGGCTACACCTTC. Its translation: CASSDGVSGYTF.

The CDR3 bases are TGTGCCAGCAGCTCTCAAGTAGCGGGAGCCGGTGAGACCCAGTACTTC. It encodes CASSSQVAGAGETQYF. The rearrangement uses TRBV9 and TRBJ2-5, with 9 bases matching TRBD2. Germline assignment: CDR1 SGDLS and CDR2 YYNGEE. The CDR3 is 16 residues long. The ends lost 4 bases at V and 5 bases at J; junction bases unmatched: 12. Looking up the rest from reference TRBV9 and TRBJ2-5 gives the full variable domain: DSGVTQTPKHLITATGQRVTLRCSPRSGDLSVYWYQQSLDQGLQFLIQYYNGEERAKGNILERFSAQQFPDLHSELNLSSLELGDSALYFCASSSQVAGAGETQYFGPGTRLLVL.

The chain links TRBV2 to TRBJ2-6, with D hard to call. The CDR3 loop spans 15 amino acids. With 2 bases removed from V and 0 bases from J, the gap between germline ends came to 5 bases. CDR1 SNHLY and CDR2 FYNNEI come from the germline V gene. CDR3 amino acids: CASSEIFSGANVLTF. CDR3 coding DNA: TGTGCCAGCAGTGAAATCTTCTCTGGGGCCAACGTCCTGACTTTC. The variable domain in full, completed from reference TRBV2 and TRBJ2-6, reads EPEVTQTPSHQVTQMGQEVILRCVPISNHLYFYWYRQILGQKVEFLVSFYNNEISEKSEIFDDQFSVERPDGSNFTLKIRSTKLEDSAMYFCASSEIFSGANVLTFGAGSRLTVL.

This clone is a singleton in its sample. The chain is built from TRBV25-1 and TRBJ1-1, with 7 bases matching TRBD1. The length of the CDR3 is 12 residues. Germline lookup yields CDR1 MGHDK and CDR2 SYGVNS. The junction had 2 bases not matched to a gene; V was cut back by 3 bases and J by 7 bases. The CDR3: CASSDYRGEAFF. CDR3 nucleotide sequence: TGTGCCAGCAGTGACTACAGGGGTGAAGCTTTCTTT.

J is TRBJ2-1 and V is TRBV15; tentative D call: TRBD2 (7 bases). Germline CDR1 and CDR2: LNHNV and YYDKDF (reference sequence). This CDR3 region has 17 residues. With 3 bases removed from V and 0 bases from J, the gap between germline ends came to 15 bases. CDR3 loop: CATSSAGAGRSYNEQFF. The CDR3 nucleotides read TGTGCCACCAGCAGTGCGGGGGCGGGACGCTCCTACAATGAGCAGTTCTTC.

This chain joins TRBV28 and TRBJ2-1, with 8 bases matching TRBD1. This CDR3 comprises 13 residues. Looked up from germline, CDR1 is MDHEN and CDR2 is SYDVKM. Germline trimming cut 10 bases from V and 7 bases from J; bases unmatched to any gene: 9. This chain's CDR3 is CAIGQGAVNEQFF. The DNA for the CDR3 is TGTGCCATTGGTCAGGGGGCGGTAAATGAGCAGTTCTTC. Supplemented by reference TRBV28 and TRBJ2-1, the full variable domain reads DVKVTQSSRYLVKRTGEKVFLECVQDMDHENMFWYRQDPGLGLRLIYFSYDVKMKEKGDIPEGYSVSREKKERFSLILESASTNQTSMYLCAIGQGAVNEQFFGPGTRLTVL.

The genes are TRBV5-4 and TRBJ1-3; no clear D gene. V lost 0 bases to trimming and J lost 0 bases, with 10 bases between them. From germline, CDR1 is SGHNT and CDR2 YYREEE (reference sequence). This CDR3 has 16 amino acids. CDR3 DNA sequence: TGTGCCAGCAGCTTGGGACTTCCGGGCTCTGGAAACACCATATATTTT. Amino acids: CASSLGLPGSGNTIYF.

The chain couples TRBV28 to TRBJ2-7, with D possibly matching TRBD1 (5 bases). CDR3 length: 14 residues. V lost 7 bases and J lost 7, with 20 bases in between. Germline CDR1 and CDR2: MDHEN and SYDVKM. CDR3 sequence: CASTPGAPQWEQYF. In DNA form, the CDR3 reads TGTGCCAGCACTCCTGGGGCACCCCAGTGGGAGCAGTACTTC.

This chain joins TRBV6-5 and TRBJ2-7; TRBD2 agrees at 9 bases. J lost 0 bases, V lost 7 bases, and 4 bases had no gene match. The germline CDR1 and CDR2 sequences are MNHEY and SVGAGI. The CDR3 covers 14 residues. CDR3 residues: CASNNSGSSYEQYF. The CDR3 coding sequence is TGTGCCAGCAACAATAGCGGGAGCTCCTACGAGCAGTACTTC.

This chain uses TRBV5-1 with TRBJ1-6; tentative D call: TRBD1 (6 bases). Trimming took 1 base from V and 8 from J, leaving 16 bases between them. CDR1 is SGHRS, CDR2 YFSETQ, per germline. This CDR3 is built from 16 residues. CDR3 residues: CASSLTGTMADSPLHF. The DNA for the CDR3 is TGCGCCAGCAGCTTGACGGGGACAATGGCTGATTCACCCCTCCACTTT.

V is TRBV6-5 and J is TRBJ2-5, with TRBD2 matching over 9 bases. The CDR3 runs 15 residues. Germline V CDR1 and CDR2: MNHEY, SVGAGI. Trimming at V came to 0 bases and at J to 4 bases, leaving 3 bases not matched to a gene. For the CDR3, the DNA is TGTGCCAGCAGTTACTCAGGGACTAGCATAGAGACCCAGTACTTC. As protein: CASSYSGTSIETQYF.

Only a few counts were recorded for this clone. V usage is TRBV24-1 and J usage is TRBJ2-5; tentatively, D is TRBD2 (5 bases). Trimming shortened V by 2 bases and J by 0 bases, and 9 bases separated the two germline ends. Per germline, CDR1 KGHDR and CDR2 SFDVKD. This CDR3 region has 15 residues. The CDR3 sequence: CATSDSGLHQETQYF. CDR3 coding DNA: TGTGCCACCAGTGATTCTGGACTCCACCAAGAGACCCAGTACTTC.

This chain joins TRBV5-1 and TRBJ1-4; unclear D gene. CDR1 SGHRS and CDR2 YFSETQ come from the germline V gene. The V end lost 3 bases, the J end lost 2 bases, and 14 bases lay between the germline ends. The CDR3 loop spans 16 amino acids. CDR3 protein: CASSSVTGGTNEKLFF. The CDR3 coding sequence is TGCGCCAGCAGCTCCGTGACGGGAGGCACTAATGAAAAACTGTTTTTT.

This clone has a single count. The chain has TRBV15 and TRBJ2-7; 8 bases fit TRBD2. V dropped 0 bases and J dropped 2; count of bases not matched to a gene: 6. Germline V gene lookup returns CDR1 LNHNV and CDR2 YYDKDF (reference sequence). The CDR3 length is 16 residues. CDR3 DNA: TGTGCCACCAGCAGAGATCGGGGAGCGGGAGCCTACGAGCAGTACTTC. This gives the protein CATSRDRGAGAYEQYF. The full variable domain, its missing parts supplied by reference TRBV15 and TRBJ2-7, is DAMVIQNPRYQVTQFGKPVTLSCSQTLNHNVMYWYQQKSSQAPKLLFHYYDKDFNNEADTPDNFQSRRPNTSFCFLDIRSPGLGDTAMYLCATSRDRGAGAYEQYFGPGTRLTVT.

The rearrangement joins TRBV16 to TRBJ2-2; unclear D gene. Germline V lookup: CDR1 KGHSY, CDR2 FQNENV. The CDR3 runs 13 residues. V was trimmed by 3 bases and J by 0 bases, leaving 2 bases between them. The CDR3 coding sequence is TGTGCCAGCAGCCACACGAACACCGGGGAGCTGTTTTTT. Its translation is CASSHTNTGELFF.

J is TRBJ2-1 and V is TRBV5-1; TRBD1 matches at 9 bases. Germline CDR1 is SGHRS and CDR2 is YFSETQ. This CDR3 comprises 15 residues. With V trimmed by 3 bases and J by 3 bases, 4 bases remained unmatched. In DNA form, the CDR3 reads TGCGCCAGCAGCTCGCCGGGACAGGGCTACAATGAGCAGTTCTTC. Amino acids: CASSSPGQGYNEQFF.

This clone has just one count. V and J are TRBV4-1 and TRBJ2-1, with D tentatively TRBD2 (6 bases). The CDR3 sequence is 13 residues long. Trimming took 3 bases from V and 6 from J, leaving 9 bases between them. Germline assignment: CDR1 MGHRA and CDR2 YSYEKL. CDR3 loop: CASSHRLVNEQFF. CDR3 sequence (DNA): TGCGCCAGCAGCCATCGACTAGTCAATGAGCAGTTCTTC.

The chain employs TRBV9 and TRBJ2-1; D unclear. The ends were cut back, 3 bases at V and 7 bases at J, with 11 bases in the middle. The CDR3 length is 13 residues. CDR1 is SGDLS and CDR2 is YYNGEE in the germline V gene. CDR3 bases: TGTGCCAGCAGCGCCCTGACGCGGAATGAGCAGTTCTTC. Translated: CASSALTRNEQFF.

V gene TRBV7-9 combines with J gene TRBJ2-2; 9 positions agree with TRBD2. The CDR3 sequence is 19 residues long. Germline-derived CDR1 and CDR2 are SEHNR and FQNEAQ (reference sequence). The V gene end was trimmed by 5 bases and the J gene end by 0 bases; junction bases not matched to a gene: 13. CDR3 nucleotide sequence: TGTGCCAGCAGCGGGCAGTTCGGCCTAGCGGGATCGAACACCGGGGAGCTGTTTTTT. Protein sequence: CASSGQFGLAGSNTGELFF.

This clone was detected only a few times. The V and J genes are TRBV5-1 and TRBJ1-6; D is possibly TRBD1 (5 bases). Trimming took off 4 bases at V and 3 bases at J, with 8 bases between the two ends. Looked up from germline, CDR1 is SGHRS and CDR2 is YFSETQ. This CDR3 is built from 14 residues. In DNA, the CDR3 is TGCGCCAGCAGCGGCGACAGCTATAATTCACCCCTCCACTTT. Translation gives CASSGDSYNSPLHF.

This chain connects TRBV27 to TRBJ2-4; a possible D gene is TRBD1 (6 bases). With 6 bases removed from V and 0 bases from J, the gap between germline ends came to 12 bases. The CDR3 is 15 amino acids. Germline assignment: CDR1 MNHEY and CDR2 SMNVEV (reference sequence). DNA of the CDR3: TGTGCCAGCAGAGAACAGGGCGCAGCCAAAAACATTCAGTACTTC. Protein product: CASREQGAAKNIQYF.

The V call is TRBV15, the J call TRBJ2-7; 8 bases are a match to TRBD1. Germline loops: CDR1 LNHNV, CDR2 YYDKDF (reference sequence). V shed 5 bases and J 0 bases; nucleotides not matched to a gene: 3. The CDR3 extends over 14 amino acids. The CDR3 nucleotides read TGTGCCACCAGCTCCAGGGGGCCCTCCTACGAGCAGTACTTC. Translating gives CATSSRGPSYEQYF.

The chain joins TRBV29-1 to TRBJ2-7, with 7 nucleotides matching TRBD1. This CDR3 contains 12 residues. Germline V CDR1 and CDR2: SQVTM, ANQGSEA. V lost 6 bases and J lost 4; bases outside the gene matches: 6. The CDR3 sequence is CSVQGDRYEQYF. The CDR3 bases are TGCAGCGTCCAGGGGGACCGTTACGAGCAGTACTTC.

The chain combines TRBV20-1 with TRBJ2-1; no definite D call. Germline CDR1 reads DFQATT; CDR2 reads SNEGSKA (reference sequence). Trimming took off 0 bases at V and 9 bases at J, with 6 bases between the two ends. There are 11 residues in the CDR3. CDR3 protein: CSARDIPEQFF. The CDR3, as DNA: TGCAGTGCTAGAGATATTCCTGAGCAGTTCTTC.

The V gene is TRBV6-5, the J gene TRBJ1-2; no definite D call. CDR1 MNHEY and CDR2 SVGAGI come from the germline V gene. The V gene lost 6 bases and the J gene lost 8 bases, with 16 bases spanning the gap. The CDR3 contains 13 residues. CDR3 DNA sequence: TGTGCCAGCAGACAATTGGGCGAGAGAGGCTACACCTTC. This translates into CASRQLGERGYTF.

The chain employs TRBV18 and TRBJ1-5; D is perhaps TRBD1 (5 bases). CDR1 is KGHSH, CDR2 LQKENI, per germline. Trimming took 5 bases from V and 4 from J, leaving 12 bases between them. The CDR3 is made up of 14 amino acids. The CDR3 loop is CASSMGPTNQPQHF. CDR3 DNA sequence: TGTGCCAGCTCAATGGGGCCGACTAATCAGCCCCAGCATTTT. Combining the CDR3 with reference TRBV18 and TRBJ1-5 gives the whole variable domain NAGVMQNPRHLVRRRGQEARLRCSPMKGHSHVYWYRQLPEEGLKFMVYLQKENIIDESGMPKERFSAEFPKEGPSILRIQQVVRGDSAAYFCASSMGPTNQPQHFGDGTRLSIL.